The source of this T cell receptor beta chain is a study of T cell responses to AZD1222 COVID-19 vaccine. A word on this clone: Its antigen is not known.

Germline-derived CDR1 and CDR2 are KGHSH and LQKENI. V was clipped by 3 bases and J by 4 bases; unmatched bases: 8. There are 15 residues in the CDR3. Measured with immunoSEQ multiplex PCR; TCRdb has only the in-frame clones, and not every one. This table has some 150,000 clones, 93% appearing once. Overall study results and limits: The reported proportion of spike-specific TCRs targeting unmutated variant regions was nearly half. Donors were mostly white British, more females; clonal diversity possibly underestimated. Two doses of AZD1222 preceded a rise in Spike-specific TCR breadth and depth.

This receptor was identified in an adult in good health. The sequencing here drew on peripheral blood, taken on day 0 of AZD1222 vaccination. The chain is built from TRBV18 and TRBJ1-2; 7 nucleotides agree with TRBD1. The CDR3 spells CASSPRDSGPYGYTF. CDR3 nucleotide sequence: TGTGCCAGCTCACCCCGGGACAGCGGACCCTATGGCTACACCTTC.